This T cell receptor (beta chain) derives from a study of blood T cell repertoires in COVID-19. The table came from immunoSEQ multiplex PCR; TCRdb's copy has only in-frame clones and leaves some out. The repertoire consists of some 220,000 clones, with around 83% occurring once and the leading ten covering approximately 10%. This clone was seen just once. The V gene lost 8 bases and the J gene lost 2 bases, with 12 bases spanning the gap. Germline values: CDR1 SGHVS, CDR2 FQNEAQ. The CDR3 has 13 residues. The sample taken for sequencing was peripheral blood. This receptor was obtained from a man in his fifties or sixties with active or convalescent COVID-19. The chain has TRBV7-8 and TRBJ2-5; D may be TRBD2 (6 bases). The CDR3 sequence: CASGRGYQETQYF. The CDR3 DNA reads as TGTGCCAGCGGACGGGGGTATCAAGAGACCCAGTACTTC.